This is a list of T cell receptor beta chains from one sample in a study of T cell changes during pregnancy in multiple sclerosis. Data came from immunoSEQ multiplex PCR; TCRdb stores just in-frame clones and leaves some out. The sample holds about 59,000 clones, roughly nine tenths seen once. The specimen comprised peripheral blood, sampled in the third trimester of pregnancy. These receptors originate from a female donor in good health, enrolled as a control in a pregnancy study. The CDR3 runs from the conserved cysteine through the conserved F or W. The D gene is left open where the match is weak. Where a row states a size, it is once, few, many or the class of an expanded clone; other rows omit it.

j_gene	abundance	v_gene	d_gene	CDR3nt	CDR3aa
TRBJ2-1	.	TRBV9	TRBD2	TGTGCCAGCAGCGTAAGGACTAGCGGGGGTTTCAATGAGCAGTTCTTC	CASSVRTSGGFNEQFF
TRBJ1-2	.	TRBV6-5	TRBD1	TGTGCCAGCAGTCCCTACAGGGGCGCCTCTGGCTACACCTTC	CASSPYRGASGYTF
TRBJ2-7	few	TRBV11-2	TRBD1	TGTGCCAGCAGCTTAGATACAGGGGGTAGGGACGAGCAGTACTTC	CASSLDTGGRDEQYF
TRBJ2-3	.	TRBV19	.	TGTGCCAGTAGTTTCCTAGCGAGCACAGATACGCAGTATTTT	CASSFLASTDTQYF
TRBJ1-5	.	TRBV5-6	.	TGTGCCAGCAGCTTGGAGGGGTATAGCAATCAGCCCCAGCATTTT	CASSLEGYSNQPQHF
TRBJ2-1	.	TRBV7-9	.	TGTGCCAGCAGCTTAACGGGGATGTACAATGAGCAGTTCTTC	CASSLTGMYNEQFF
TRBJ2-7	.	TRBV6-1	.	TGTGCCAGCACCCGAGAAGTCCCTACCTACGAGCAGTACTTC	CASTREVPTYEQYF
TRBJ2-5	.	TRBV11-2	TRBD2	TGTGCCAGCAGCCATAGTACGGCGGGAGGAAGTGAGACCCAGTACTTC	CASSHSTAGGSETQYF
TRBJ1-5	.	TRBV28	.	TGTGCCAGCAGTCCCCCTGGGAGGGCGACGCAGCCCCAGCATTTT	CASSPPGRATQPQHF
TRBJ2-7	once	TRBV29-1	TRBD2	TGCAGCGTTGTGGGTAGCGGGGGCTACGAGCAGTACTTC	CSVVGSGGYEQYF
TRBJ1-2	.	TRBV30	.	TGCGCCTGGAGTGTACCCGGGGAGTCCTATGGCTACACCTTC	CAWSVPGESYGYTF
TRBJ1-5	.	TRBV6-5	.	TGTGCCAGCAGCCCCCGGAGGGAGCAGCCCCAGCATTTT	CASSPRREQPQHF